Below are 29 T cell receptor beta chains sequenced from a single sample in a study of blood T cell repertoires in COVID-19. Produced via immunoSEQ multiplex PCR; TCRdb's table is partial and in-frame only. The data contain some 460,000 clones, 87% of them singletons. The sample consisted of PBMCs or T cells enriched from blood (not recorded which). These receptor sequences come from a woman aged 18-35 years with acute COVID-19.

Note on this clone: The sample holds other DNA sequences that translate to the same CDR3. The chain employs TRBV12-3 or TRBV12-4 and TRBJ2-7; 8 nucleotides match TRBD1. V lost 6 bases and J lost 7; bases outside the gene matches: 8. This CDR3 has 13 amino acids. The CDR3 bases are TGTGCCAGCAGCCGTACACAGGGGGGAGAGCAGTACTTC. This encodes CASSRTQGGEQYF.

The chain joins TRBV18 to TRBJ1-2; 9 bases are a match to TRBD1. The germline gives CDR1 KGHSH, CDR2 LQKENI. The CDR3 length is 15 residues. The ends lost 3 bases at V and 1 base at J; junction bases unmatched: 3. The CDR3 DNA sequence: TGTGCCAGCTCACCCGGGACAGGGATTAACTATGGCTACACCTTC. It is translated as CASSPGTGINYGYTF.

This clone was counted a few times. This chain connects TRBV7-9 to TRBJ1-1; D perhaps matches TRBD1 (5 bases). V shed 5 bases and J shed 7 bases, with 17 bases lying between them. CDR1 and CDR2 from the germline V gene are SEHNR and FQNEAQ (reference sequence). CDR3 length: 14 residues. CDR3 loop: CASSPKTAMGEAFF. CDR3 bases: TGTGCCAGCAGCCCGAAGACAGCGATGGGTGAAGCTTTCTTT.

The V call is TRBV19, the J call TRBJ1-1; maybe TRBD1 (5 bases). Germline V gene data show CDR1 as LNHDA and CDR2 as SQIVND (reference sequence). The CDR3 has 13 residues. The V end lost 6 bases, the J end lost 4 bases, and 12 bases lay between the germline ends. The CDR3 region has the DNA TGTGCCAGTAGCCGGAGGGGCCTCACTGAAGCTTTCTTT. Translation: CASSRRGLTEAFF.

The chain uses TRBV29-1 and TRBJ1-1; a possible D gene is TRBD1 (6 bases). Germline CDR1 and CDR2: SQVTM and ANQGSEA. The germline V and J ends were trimmed by 5 bases and 5 bases, with 15 bases remaining between them. The CDR3 has 13 amino acids. DNA of the CDR3: TGCAGCGTTAGGACAGTGGCAGTTACTGAAGCTTTCTTT. Amino acids: CSVRTVAVTEAFF. Drawing the rest from reference TRBV29-1 and TRBJ1-1, the complete variable domain is SAVISQKPSRDICQRGTSLTIQCQVDSQVTMMFWYRQQPGQSLTLIATANQGSEATYESGFVIDKFPISRPNLTFSTLTVSNMSPEDSSIYLCSVRTVAVTEAFFGQGTRLTVV.

This clone was counted a single time. The V call is TRBV11-2, the J call TRBJ2-2, with TRBD1 identical over 7 bases. V lost 4 bases, J lost 5 bases, and 10 bases stayed unmatched. The CDR3 length is 16 residues. CDR1 and CDR2 (germline): SGHAT, FQNNGV. The CDR3 protein is CASSSIDRALTGELFF. The CDR3 DNA reads as TGTGCCAGCAGCTCGATTGACAGGGCGTTGACCGGGGAGCTGTTTTTT.

The rearrangement uses TRBV7-6 and TRBJ1-5, with TRBD1 matching 7 bases. Germline CDR1 reads SGHVS; CDR2 reads FNYEAQ. CDR3 size: 17 residues. V was clipped by 5 bases and J by 0 bases; unmatched bases: 10. This CDR3 is CASSTGTDPYSNQPQHF. In nucleotides, the CDR3 is TGTGCCAGCAGCACCGGGACAGACCCCTATAGCAATCAGCCCCAGCATTTT.

The chain has TRBV28 and TRBJ1-1; 11 bases agree with TRBD1. CDR1 is MDHEN, CDR2 SYDVKM, per germline. V shed 4 bases and J 5 bases; nucleotides not matched to a gene: 3. This CDR3 comprises 14 residues. This chain's CDR3 is CASSSGTGGTEAFF. The CDR3 region has the DNA TGTGCCAGCAGTTCCGGGACAGGGGGGACTGAAGCTTTCTTT.

This chain joins TRBV4-1 and TRBJ2-2, with 9 bases lining up with TRBD2. From germline, CDR1 is MGHRA and CDR2 YSYEKL. The CDR3 runs 16 residues. The junction had 7 bases not matched to a gene; V was cut back by 4 bases and J by 4 bases. The CDR3 bases are TGCGCCAGCAGCCCCCGCGGGGGGGGTAGCACCGGGGAGCTGTTTTTT. Translation gives CASSPRGGGSTGELFF.

This chain uses TRBV29-1 with TRBJ2-1, with D unresolved. V was trimmed by 4 bases and J by 3 bases, leaving 13 bases between them. Germline assignment: CDR1 SQVTM and CDR2 ANQGSEA. The length of the CDR3 is 14 residues. In DNA form, the CDR3 reads TGCAGCGTTGCTCGCACAGCCTTCTACAATGAGCAGTTCTTC. Encoded protein: CSVARTAFYNEQFF.

The chain is built from TRBV30 and TRBJ2-7; no definite D call. Trimming cost V 2 bases and J 3 bases, with 5 bases left between them. Germline V gene data show CDR1 as GTSNPN and CDR2 as SVGIG (reference sequence). CDR3 size: 11 residues. CDR3 protein: CAWSLRYEQYF. CDR3 nucleotides: TGTGCCTGGAGTCTTCGCTACGAGCAGTACTTC.

J is TRBJ1-1 and V is TRBV28, with a possible D match to TRBD1 (5 bases). This CDR3 has 14 amino acids. CDR1 and CDR2 from the germline V gene are MDHEN and SYDVKM. V was pared by 7 bases and J by 4 bases, with 16 bases between. The CDR3 DNA reads TGTGCCAGCACCGTGGGGGGTTTGGGCACTGAAGCTTTCTTT. The encoded protein is CASTVGGLGTEAFF.

The rearrangement links TRBV6-5 to TRBJ1-1; D is ambiguous. Germline V lookup: CDR1 MNHEY, CDR2 SVGAGI. The CDR3 extends over 15 amino acids. V was cut by 7 bases and J by 0 bases, with 15 bases left in between. This CDR3 reads CASIPNRVMNTEAFF. CDR3 in DNA: TGTGCCAGCATTCCTAACCGAGTCATGAACACTGAAGCTTTCTTT.

J is TRBJ2-3 and V is TRBV5-4; 11 bases are a match to TRBD2. This CDR3 is 16 amino acids long. Germline V gene lookup returns CDR1 SGHNT and CDR2 YYREEE (reference sequence). J was trimmed by 4 bases and V by 4 bases; bases with no gene match: 8. CDR3 nucleotides: TGTGCCAGCAGCCGTAGACTAGCGGGGCACTCAGATACGCAGTATTTT. This codes for CASSRRLAGHSDTQYF.

This rearrangement joins TRBV6-2 or TRBV6-3 to TRBJ2-1; possibly TRBD2 for D (6 bases). The CDR3 contains 16 residues. Per the germline V gene, CDR1 is MNHEY and CDR2 is SVGEGT. Trimming cost V 0 bases and J 2 bases, with 11 bases left between them. The CDR3 loop is CASSYSFRGTYNEQFF. In nucleotides, the CDR3 is TGTGCCAGCAGTTACTCGTTTCGCGGGACCTACAATGAGCAGTTCTTC.

To note about this clone: Other nucleotide sequences from this sample produce the same CDR3. This chain uses TRBV14 with TRBJ1-2; 7 nucleotides match TRBD1. Per germline, CDR1 SGHDN and CDR2 FVKESK. CDR3 size: 13 residues. Trimming cost V 4 bases and J 5 bases; bases outside gene matches: 4. The CDR3 sequence: CASSPGQSYGYTF. The CDR3 DNA reads TGTGCCAGCAGCCCGGGACAGTCATATGGCTACACCTTC.

The chain joins TRBV6-6 to TRBJ2-5; a weak D match, TRBD1 (5 bases). Trimming removed 7 bases at V and 5 bases at J, with 20 bases between. Germline V gives CDR1 MNHNY, CDR2 SVGAGI (reference sequence). This CDR3 spans 15 amino acids. The CDR3 spells CASTTTGPVDETQYF. Here the CDR3 DNA reads TGTGCCAGCACTACCACAGGTCCCGTGGATGAGACCCAGTACTTC.

This chain joins TRBV10-1 and TRBJ2-5; possible D gene TRBD2, 6 bases. V lost 0 bases to trimming and J lost 1 base, with 18 bases between them. This CDR3 is 18 amino acids long. Germline lookup yields CDR1 WNHNN and CDR2 SYGVQD (reference sequence). DNA of the CDR3: TGCGCCAGCAGTGAGTCGTTCGGGTTGGGAGGCCCCCAAGAGACCCAGTACTTC. Translating gives CASSESFGLGGPQETQYF.

The chain links TRBV11-2 to TRBJ2-7, with a possible D match to TRBD1 (5 bases). Trimming cost V 2 bases and J 2 bases, with 7 bases left between them. CDR3 size: 13 residues. The germline CDR1 and CDR2 sequences are SGHAT and FQNNGV. The CDR3: CASSLKGAYEQYF. The CDR3 coding sequence is TGTGCCAGCAGCTTAAAAGGGGCCTACGAGCAGTACTTC.

The genes are TRBV6-2 or TRBV6-3 and TRBJ2-3; perhaps TRBD2 as D (5 bases). Per the germline V gene, CDR1 is MNHEY and CDR2 is SVGEGT. V shed 2 bases and J shed 4 bases, with 19 bases lying between them. The CDR3 has 17 residues. CDR3 nucleotides: TGTGCCAGCAGTTACGACATTCAAGGAGGTGGGGCAGATACGCAGTATTTT. Amino acids: CASSYDIQGGGADTQYF.

V is TRBV6-5 and J is TRBJ1-4, with D unresolved. The CDR3 covers 15 residues. Trimming removed 0 bases from V and 11 bases from J, with 16 bases in between. The germline V gene encodes CDR1 MNHEY and CDR2 SVGAGI. CDR3 sequence reads: CASSYSGDTREKLFF. CDR3 nucleotides: TGTGCCAGCAGTTACTCGGGAGACACGAGGGAGAAACTGTTTTTT.

The chain combines TRBV25-1 with TRBJ2-3; 9 positions agree with TRBD2. V was clipped by 7 bases and J by 1 base; unmatched bases: 9. Germline assignment: CDR1 MGHDK and CDR2 SYGVNS. There are 16 residues in the CDR3. CDR3 DNA: TGTGCCAGCACGAAAGGCGCTAGCGGGGGCACAGATACGCAGTATTTT. Its protein is CASTKGASGGTDTQYF. The complete variable domain, with remaining parts taken from reference TRBV25-1 and TRBJ2-3, reads EADIYQTPRYLVIGTGKKITLECSQTMGHDKMYWYQQDPGMELHLIHYSYGVNSTEKGDLSSESTVSRIRTEHFPLTLESARPSHTSQYLCASTKGASGGTDTQYFGPGTRLTVL.

This chain connects TRBV7-2 to TRBJ2-7, with TRBD1 matching 7 bases. Germline V lookup: CDR1 SGHTA, CDR2 FQGNSA. The CDR3 extends over 14 amino acids. Trimming removed 4 bases from V and 2 bases from J; junction bases left unmatched: 5. In nucleotides, the CDR3 is TGTGCCAGCAGCTCGGGCGGACAGGCCTACGAGCAGTACTTC. It specifies CASSSGGQAYEQYF.

V gene TRBV10-1 combines with J gene TRBJ2-1, with TRBD2 identical over 11 bases. The V gene's germline CDR1 is WNHNN and CDR2 SYGVQD (reference sequence). The trim removed 0 bases at V and 8 bases at J, leaving 6 bases unmatched. The CDR3 sequence is 16 residues long. The CDR3 reads CASSESSGRAFDEQFF. DNA of the CDR3: TGCGCCAGCAGTGAGTCTAGCGGGAGGGCCTTTGATGAGCAGTTCTTC.

This sequence joins TRBV7-2 and TRBJ2-7; D possibly corresponds to TRBD1 (6 bases). CDR3 size: 16 residues. Germline V CDR1 and CDR2: SGHTA, FQGNSA. Trimming removed 5 bases at V and 6 bases at J, with 23 bases between. This CDR3 is CASSTEVRTALVEQYF. For the CDR3, the DNA is TGTGCCAGCAGCACAGAGGTTCGGACAGCGCTGGTCGAGCAGTACTTC.

Only one count was recorded for this clone. The V and J genes are TRBV30 and TRBJ1-1; no firm D call. The V gene lost 2 bases and the J gene lost 4 bases, with 11 bases spanning the gap. The CDR3 length is 13 residues. Germline lookup yields CDR1 GTSNPN and CDR2 SVGIG (reference sequence). The CDR3 spells CAWSQTRSTEAFF. CDR3 coding DNA: TGTGCCTGGAGTCAAACCCGTAGCACTGAAGCTTTCTTT.

This rearrangement joins TRBV27 to TRBJ2-3; D possibly corresponds to TRBD1 (5 bases). CDR1 is MNHEY and CDR2 is SMNVEV in the germline V gene (reference sequence). The CDR3 runs to 13 residues. Trimming removed 8 bases from V and 4 bases from J, with 13 bases in between. CDR3: CASGRANADTQYF. The CDR3 DNA reads as TGTGCCAGCGGCAGGGCCAACGCAGATACGCAGTATTTT.

The CDR3 protein is CASSAGTLAVETQYF. In DNA, the CDR3 is TGTGCCAGCAGTGCCGGGACTCTGGCGGTAGAGACCCAGTACTTC. The rearrangement links TRBV28 to TRBJ2-5; a weak D match, TRBD2 (6 bases). CDR3 length: 15 residues. The germline CDR1 and CDR2 sequences are MDHEN and SYDVKM. The V end was cut by 5 bases, the J end by 4 bases, with 17 bases between.

The chain couples TRBV7-9 to TRBJ2-7, with D unresolved. CDR1 and CDR2 (germline): SEHNR, FQNEAQ (reference sequence). Trimming took 6 bases from V and 3 from J, leaving 9 bases between them. CDR3 length: 12 residues. This chain's CDR3 is CASRSERYEQYF. The CDR3 coding sequence is TGTGCCAGCAGAAGCGAGCGCTACGAGCAGTACTTC.